The rows below give T cell receptor beta chains drawn from one sample of a study of shared clonotypes between healthy human individuals. Produced via immunoSEQ multiplex PCR; TCRdb's table is partial and in-frame only. This sample has fewer than 1.8 million clones, with approximately 98.5% found just once. Specimen: naive CD4+ T cells sorted from blood. The receptors derive from a man younger than 45 in good health. Each CDR3 is given with its conserved first and last residue. Fields, in order: D gene, clone size, V gene, J gene, CDR3 DNA, CDR3 protein. D genes are given only for firm matches. Some rows mark clone size as missing; the rest say once, few, many or name a class of expanded clone.

d_gene: TRBD2
abundance: -
v_gene: TRBV2
j_gene: TRBJ2-7
CDR3nt: TGTGCCAGCAGTGAAGCGGGACTAGCGGGTCTGACTTACGAGCAGTACTTC
CDR3aa: CASSEAGLAGLTYEQYF

d_gene: TRBD2
abundance: -
v_gene: TRBV2
j_gene: TRBJ2-3
CDR3nt: TGTGCCAGCAGTGATATTGGGCTAGCGGGTTTGGCAGATACGCAGTATTTT
CDR3aa: CASSDIGLAGLADTQYF

d_gene: TRBD1
abundance: -
v_gene: TRBV30
j_gene: TRBJ2-2
CDR3nt: TGTGCCTGGACTCTTGCTCCGGGACAGGGGACCGGGGAGCTGTTTTTT
CDR3aa: CAWTLAPGQGTGELFF

d_gene: -
abundance: -
v_gene: TRBV30
j_gene: TRBJ2-1
CDR3nt: TGTGCCTGGAGTGGCAACAATGAGCAGTTCTTC
CDR3aa: CAWSGNNEQFF

d_gene: TRBD1
abundance: -
v_gene: TRBV6-1
j_gene: TRBJ1-2
CDR3nt: TGTGCCAGCAGTGAAAGGACAGGGAATGGCTACACCTTC
CDR3aa: CASSERTGNGYTF

d_gene: -
abundance: -
v_gene: TRBV28
j_gene: TRBJ2-3
CDR3nt: TGTGCCAGCAGTAGTCTCACCATGGCGCAGTATTTT
CDR3aa: CASSSLTMAQYF

d_gene: -
abundance: once
v_gene: TRBV28
j_gene: TRBJ1-4
CDR3nt: TGTGCCAGCAGCTGGTCTACTAATGAAAAACTGTTTTTT
CDR3aa: CASSWSTNEKLFF

d_gene: -
abundance: -
v_gene: TRBV2
j_gene: TRBJ2-3
CDR3nt: TGTGCCAGCAGGGTGGAAACAGATACGCAGTATTTT
CDR3aa: CASRVETDTQYF

d_gene: -
abundance: -
v_gene: TRBV28
j_gene: TRBJ2-7
CDR3nt: TGTGCCAGCAGCCGATACGGAGGGGGTCCCTCTAGCTACGAGCAGTACTTC
CDR3aa: CASSRYGGGPSSYEQYF

d_gene: TRBD1
abundance: -
v_gene: TRBV10-2
j_gene: TRBJ2-3
CDR3nt: TGCGCCAGCAGTTTTACAGGGGGCGGGGCAGATACGCAGTATTTT
CDR3aa: CASSFTGGGADTQYF

d_gene: -
abundance: -
v_gene: TRBV25-1
j_gene: TRBJ2-2
CDR3nt: TGTGCCAGCAGCAACACCGGGGAGCTGTTTTTT
CDR3aa: CASSNTGELFF

d_gene: -
abundance: -
v_gene: TRBV15
j_gene: TRBJ2-7
CDR3nt: TGTGCCACCAGCAGAGATCCCACAGACGAGCAGTACTTC
CDR3aa: CATSRDPTDEQYF

d_gene: -
abundance: -
v_gene: TRBV5-5
j_gene: TRBJ2-7
CDR3nt: TGTGCCAGCAGCTTGGATCGGGGAACCTACGAGCAGTACTTC
CDR3aa: CASSLDRGTYEQYF

d_gene: -
abundance: once
v_gene: TRBV19
j_gene: TRBJ1-5
CDR3nt: TGTGCCAGTAGTATAGGTCCGAGCCCAAATCAGCCCCAGCATTTT
CDR3aa: CASSIGPSPNQPQHF

d_gene: -
abundance: -
v_gene: TRBV10-3
j_gene: TRBJ1-1
CDR3nt: TGTGCCATCAGCCCGACAGATATGAACACTGAAGCTTTCTTT
CDR3aa: CAISPTDMNTEAFF

d_gene: -
abundance: -
v_gene: TRBV16
j_gene: TRBJ1-3
CDR3nt: TGTGCCAGCAGCCAATCCACCCCACCGGTGGTAGGAAACACCATATATTTT
CDR3aa: CASSQSTPPVVGNTIYF

d_gene: -
abundance: -
v_gene: TRBV6-1
j_gene: TRBJ1-2
CDR3nt: TGTGCCAGCACAGGGATCCACTATGGCTACACCTTC
CDR3aa: CASTGIHYGYTF

d_gene: TRBD2
abundance: -
v_gene: TRBV10-1
j_gene: TRBJ2-3
CDR3nt: TGCGCCAGCAGTGCCTCCGGGTCGGGTCTAGCGGGAGGCACAGATACGCAGTATTTT
CDR3aa: CASSASGSGLAGGTDTQYF

d_gene: -
abundance: -
v_gene: TRBV9
j_gene: TRBJ2-7
CDR3nt: TGTGCCAGCAGCCCAAGAAGCGGGCGAGGGACCAAACGCTACGAGCAGTACTTC
CDR3aa: CASSPRSGRGTKRYEQYF

d_gene: -
abundance: -
v_gene: TRBV5-5
j_gene: TRBJ2-7
CDR3nt: TGTGCCAGCAGCTTGGTCGGGGTCACTACCTACGAGCAGTACTTC
CDR3aa: CASSLVGVTTYEQYF

d_gene: -
abundance: -
v_gene: TRBV7-9
j_gene: TRBJ2-1
CDR3nt: TGTGCCAGCAGCTCAGGGGCTACCACCTACAATGAGCAGTTCTTC
CDR3aa: CASSSGATTYNEQFF

d_gene: -
abundance: -
v_gene: TRBV5-1
j_gene: TRBJ2-7
CDR3nt: TGCGCGCTGGGAGGTAGGCTAGGTGTAACCTACGAGCAGTACTTC
CDR3aa: CALGGRLGVTYEQYF

d_gene: -
abundance: -
v_gene: TRBV28
j_gene: TRBJ1-5
CDR3nt: TGTGCCAGCAGTTTCCGGGGGATGGTACAGCCCCAGCATTTT
CDR3aa: CASSFRGMVQPQHF

d_gene: TRBD2
abundance: -
v_gene: TRBV5-1
j_gene: TRBJ2-5
CDR3nt: TGCGCCAGCAGCTTGGGACTAGCGGGAGAGGTCCGGACCCAGTACTTC
CDR3aa: CASSLGLAGEVRTQYF

d_gene: -
abundance: -
v_gene: TRBV9
j_gene: TRBJ1-1
CDR3nt: TGTGCCAGCAGCCAAGGGACTTCGGGGAACACTGAAGCTTTCTTT
CDR3aa: CASSQGTSGNTEAFF

d_gene: -
abundance: -
v_gene: TRBV7-9
j_gene: TRBJ2-1
CDR3nt: TGTGCCAGCAGCTTATACGGGAGTGTCAATGAGCAGTTCTTC
CDR3aa: CASSLYGSVNEQFF

d_gene: -
abundance: once
v_gene: TRBV27
j_gene: TRBJ1-4
CDR3nt: TGTGCCAGCAGAACAACCTCGTCGCCGCTGAATGAAAAACTGTTTTTT
CDR3aa: CASRTTSSPLNEKLFF

d_gene: -
abundance: -
v_gene: TRBV28
j_gene: TRBJ1-2
CDR3nt: TGTGCCAGCAGTTCTTTCCGGGGGTTGGGCGGAGACTATGGCTACACCTTC
CDR3aa: CASSSFRGLGGDYGYTF

d_gene: TRBD1
abundance: -
v_gene: TRBV9
j_gene: TRBJ1-2
CDR3nt: TGTGCCAGCAGCCTGGCGGGGACAGGCAACTATGGCTACACCTTC
CDR3aa: CASSLAGTGNYGYTF

d_gene: TRBD2
abundance: -
v_gene: TRBV18
j_gene: TRBJ2-2
CDR3nt: TGTGCCAGCTCACCGAGGACTAGCGGTAACACCGGGGAGCTGTTTTTT
CDR3aa: CASSPRTSGNTGELFF

d_gene: -
abundance: -
v_gene: TRBV14
j_gene: TRBJ2-1
CDR3nt: TGTGCCAGCAGCCAAGTGGGAGCGGTTGAGCAGTTCTTC
CDR3aa: CASSQVGAVEQFF

d_gene: TRBD1
abundance: -
v_gene: TRBV27
j_gene: TRBJ2-1
CDR3nt: TGTGCCAGCAGTTACAGGGGATCATTCCGTGAGCAGTTCTTC
CDR3aa: CASSYRGSFREQFF

d_gene: -
abundance: -
v_gene: TRBV4-2
j_gene: TRBJ2-7
CDR3nt: TGTGCCAGCAGCCCGGAGGACGGCGTCTCCTACGAGCAGTACTTC
CDR3aa: CASSPEDGVSYEQYF

d_gene: -
abundance: -
v_gene: TRBV5-1
j_gene: TRBJ2-3
CDR3nt: TGCGCCAGCAGCACAGGGCCTTCTGGGGGTGGCACAGATACGCAGTATTTT
CDR3aa: CASSTGPSGGGTDTQYF

d_gene: -
abundance: -
v_gene: TRBV28
j_gene: TRBJ2-7
CDR3nt: TGTGCCAGCAGTTTGAGAGGAGTGCCGGCCTACGAGCAGTACTTC
CDR3aa: CASSLRGVPAYEQYF

d_gene: TRBD1
abundance: -
v_gene: TRBV14
j_gene: TRBJ2-5
CDR3nt: TGTGCCAGCAGCCGGGACAGGGGGCGAGAGACCCAGTACTTC
CDR3aa: CASSRDRGRETQYF

d_gene: -
abundance: -
v_gene: TRBV29-1
j_gene: TRBJ2-3
CDR3nt: TGCAGCGTGGAGGGCAGGTTCACAGATACGCAGTATTTT
CDR3aa: CSVEGRFTDTQYF

d_gene: TRBD1
abundance: -
v_gene: TRBV14
j_gene: TRBJ2-3
CDR3nt: TGTGCCAGCAGCCCCGCCCCGGGACAGGTTATTGCAGATACGCAGTATTTT
CDR3aa: CASSPAPGQVIADTQYF